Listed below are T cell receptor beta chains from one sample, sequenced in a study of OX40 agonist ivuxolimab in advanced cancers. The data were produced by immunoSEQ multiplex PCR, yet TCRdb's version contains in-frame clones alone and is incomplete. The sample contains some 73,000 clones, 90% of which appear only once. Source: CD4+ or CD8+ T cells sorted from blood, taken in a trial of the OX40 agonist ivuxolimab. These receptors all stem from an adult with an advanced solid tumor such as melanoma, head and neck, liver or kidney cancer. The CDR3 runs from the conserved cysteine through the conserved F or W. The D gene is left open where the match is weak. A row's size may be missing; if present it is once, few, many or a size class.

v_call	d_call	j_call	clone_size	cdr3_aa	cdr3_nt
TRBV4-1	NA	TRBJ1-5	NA	CASSSTSNQPQHF	TGCGCCAGCAGCTCGACGAGCAATCAGCCCCAGCATTTT
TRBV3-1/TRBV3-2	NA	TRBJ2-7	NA	CASREQYF	TGTGCCAGCAGAGAGCAGTACTTC
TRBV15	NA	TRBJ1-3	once	CATSRALGNTIYF	TGTGCCACCAGCAGAGCACTAGGAAACACCATATATTTT
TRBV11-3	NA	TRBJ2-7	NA	CASSLGPKHSEQYF	TGTGCCAGCAGCTTAGGGCCAAAGCACTCCGAGCAGTACTTC
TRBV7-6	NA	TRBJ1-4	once	CASSLGGRGALEKLFF	TGTGCCAGCAGCTTAGGGGGTCGGGGGGCGCTTGAAAAACTGTTTTTT
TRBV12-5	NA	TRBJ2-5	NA	CASGVGGTQYF	TGTGCTAGTGGTGTTGGGGGGACCCAGTACTTC
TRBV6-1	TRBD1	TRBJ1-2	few	CASSKDREAYGYTF	TGTGCCAGCAGCAAGGACAGGGAGGCCTATGGCTACACCTTC
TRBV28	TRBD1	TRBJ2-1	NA	CASSGTGTDPWNEQFF	TGTGCCAGCAGTGGAACCGGGACAGACCCCTGGAATGAGCAGTTCTTC
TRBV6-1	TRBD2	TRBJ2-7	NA	CASSGTSGGEQYF	TGTGCCAGCAGCGGGACTAGCGGGGGCGAGCAGTACTTC
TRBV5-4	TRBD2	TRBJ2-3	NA	CASSLMVAGGGGDTQYF	TGTGCCAGCAGCTTGATGGTAGCGGGAGGTGGTGGAGATACGCAGTATTTT
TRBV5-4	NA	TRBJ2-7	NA	CASSRDNYYEQYF	TGTGCCAGCAGCCGAGACAATTACTACGAGCAGTACTTC
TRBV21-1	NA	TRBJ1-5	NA	CASSGTDRNQPQHF	TGTGCCAGCAGCGGCACAGATCGCAATCAGCCCCAGCATTTT
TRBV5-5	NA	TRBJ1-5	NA	CAARGVGSNQPQHF	TGTGCCGCCAGAGGGGTAGGTAGCAATCAGCCCCAGCATTTT
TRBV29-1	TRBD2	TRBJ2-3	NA	CSVDSSGRTDTQYF	TGCAGCGTTGATTCTAGCGGGCGCACAGATACGCAGTATTTT
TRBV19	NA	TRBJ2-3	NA	CASSIEGTTDTQYF	TGTGCCAGTAGTATTGAGGGAACGACAGATACGCAGTATTTT
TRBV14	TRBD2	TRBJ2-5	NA	CASSQDEGLAGGPRETQYF	TGTGCCAGCAGCCAAGATGAAGGACTAGCGGGAGGGCCTAGGGAGACCCAGTACTTC
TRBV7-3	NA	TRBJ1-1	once	CASSLDMNTEAFF	TGTGCCAGCAGCCTCGACATGAACACTGAAGCTTTCTTT
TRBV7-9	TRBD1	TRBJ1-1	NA	CASSPGTGGAVTEAFF	TGTGCCAGCAGCCCCGGGACAGGGGGCGCGGTCACTGAAGCTTTCTTT
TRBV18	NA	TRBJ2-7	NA	CASSPLAQAEQYF	TGTGCCAGCTCACCACTAGCACAAGCCGAGCAGTACTTC
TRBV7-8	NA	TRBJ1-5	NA	CASRDVRGDRQPQHF	TGTGCCAGCAGAGACGTCAGAGGGGATAGGCAGCCCCAGCATTTT
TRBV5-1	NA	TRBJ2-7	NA	CASSLRRGYEQYF	TGCGCCAGCAGCTTGCGAAGGGGATACGAGCAGTACTTC
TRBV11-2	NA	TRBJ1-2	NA	CASRHVVGRGRGYTF	TGTGCCAGCAGGCACGTGGTCGGCAGGGGCCGCGGCTACACCTTC
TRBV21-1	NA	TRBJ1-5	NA	CASSKALPCSNQPQHF	TGTGCCAGCAGCAAAGCGCTGCCTTGTTCCAATCAGCCCCAGCATTTT
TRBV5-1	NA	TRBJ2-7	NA	CASSPYRTESPYEQYF	TGCGCCAGCAGCCCCTACCGGACGGAATCTCCCTACGAGCAGTACTTC
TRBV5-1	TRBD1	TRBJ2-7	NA	CASSSQGFEQYF	TGCGCCAGCAGCTCACAGGGGTTCGAGCAGTACTTC
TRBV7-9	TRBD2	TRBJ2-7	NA	CASSSGSTYEQYF	TGTGCCAGCAGCAGCGGGAGTACCTACGAGCAGTACTTC
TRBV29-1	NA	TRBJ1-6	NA	CSVGDAGNSPLHF	TGCAGCGTCGGGGACGCTGGGAATTCACCCCTCCACTTT
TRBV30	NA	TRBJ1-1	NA	CAWSVMQNTEAFF	TGTGCCTGGAGTGTTATGCAGAACACTGAAGCTTTCTTT
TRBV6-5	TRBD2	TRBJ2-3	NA	CATSPLAVRGTQYF	TGTGCCACCTCACCACTAGCGGTCCGTGGTACGCAGTATTTT